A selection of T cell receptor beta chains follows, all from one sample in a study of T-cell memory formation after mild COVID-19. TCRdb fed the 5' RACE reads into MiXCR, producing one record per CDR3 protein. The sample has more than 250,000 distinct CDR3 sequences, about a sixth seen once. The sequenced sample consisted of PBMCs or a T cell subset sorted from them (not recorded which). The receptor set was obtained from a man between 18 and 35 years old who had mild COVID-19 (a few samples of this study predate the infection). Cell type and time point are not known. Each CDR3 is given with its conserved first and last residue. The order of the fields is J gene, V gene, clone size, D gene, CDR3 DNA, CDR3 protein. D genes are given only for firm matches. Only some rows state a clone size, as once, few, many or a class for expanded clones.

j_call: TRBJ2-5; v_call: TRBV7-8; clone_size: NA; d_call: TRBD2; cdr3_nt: TGTGCCAGCAGCCCTCGGGCGGGGGGGCCGGAGACCCAGTACTTC; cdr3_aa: CASSPRAGGPETQYF
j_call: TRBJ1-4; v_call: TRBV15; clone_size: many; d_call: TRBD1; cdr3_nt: TGTGCCACCAGCAGAGATGTAGGACAGGGCTATAATGAAAAACTGTTTTTT; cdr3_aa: CATSRDVGQGYNEKLFF
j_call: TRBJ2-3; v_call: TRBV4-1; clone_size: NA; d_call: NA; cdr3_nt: TGCGCCAGCAGCCTCTCAAGTCCTAGCTTCACAGATACGCAGTATTTT; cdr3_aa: CASSLSSPSFTDTQYF
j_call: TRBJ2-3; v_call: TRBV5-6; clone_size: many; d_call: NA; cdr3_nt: TGTGCCAGCAGCTTGGGAGGGGGCACAGATACGCAGTATTTT; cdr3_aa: CASSLGGGTDTQYF
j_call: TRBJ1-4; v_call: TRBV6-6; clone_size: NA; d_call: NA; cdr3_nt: TGTGCCAGCAGTTACAGGGTCTCAACTAATGAAAAACTGTTTTTT; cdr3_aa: CASSYRVSTNEKLFF
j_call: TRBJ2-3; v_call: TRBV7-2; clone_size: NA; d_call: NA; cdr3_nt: TGTGCCAGCAGCCGAATAAAGGATACGCAGTATTTT; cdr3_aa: CASSRIKDTQYF
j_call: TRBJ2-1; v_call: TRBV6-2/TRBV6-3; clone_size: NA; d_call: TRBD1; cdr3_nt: TGTGCCAGCAGTGCGGACAGGGAACTAGCGCAGTTCTTC; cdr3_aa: CASSADRELAQFF
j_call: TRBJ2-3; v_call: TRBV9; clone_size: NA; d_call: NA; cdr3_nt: TGTGCCAGCAGCCGGGAATTCGCAGATACGCAGTATTTT; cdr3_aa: CASSREFADTQYF
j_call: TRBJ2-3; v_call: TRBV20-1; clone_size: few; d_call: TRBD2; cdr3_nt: TGCAGTGCCAAGCGGCGGAGCGGGGGGGCTAGGGTGAGAGATACGCAGTATTTT; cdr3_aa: CSAKRRSGGARVRDTQYF
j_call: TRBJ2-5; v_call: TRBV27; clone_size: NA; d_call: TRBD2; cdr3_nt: TGTGCCAGCATTGTCGGGGGGGCCGAGGAGACCCAGTACTTC; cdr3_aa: CASIVGGAEETQYF
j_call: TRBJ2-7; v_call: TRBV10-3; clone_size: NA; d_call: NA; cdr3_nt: TGTGCCATCAGTGAGTCCCACCCTAGCGCGGGGGCGAGGGAGCAGTACTTC; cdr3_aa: CAISESHPSAGAREQYF
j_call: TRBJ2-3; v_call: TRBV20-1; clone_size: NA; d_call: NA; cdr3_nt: TGCAGTGCTAGTCGGGCCCCCAGGTTGGGCACAGATACGCAGTATTTT; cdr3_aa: CSASRAPRLGTDTQYF
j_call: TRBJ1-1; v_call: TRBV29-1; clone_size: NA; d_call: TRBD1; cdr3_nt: TGCAGCGTTGAGCTTCACCGGACAGGCGCCTTCCGAGAAGCTTTCTTT; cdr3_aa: CSVELHRTGAFREAFF
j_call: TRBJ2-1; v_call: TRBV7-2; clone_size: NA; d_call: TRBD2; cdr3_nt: TGTGCCAGCAGACTCGGGGGGGCCCTCTATGAGCAGTTCTTC; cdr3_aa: CASRLGGALYEQFF
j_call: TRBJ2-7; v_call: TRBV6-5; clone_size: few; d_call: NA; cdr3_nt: TGTGCCACCAAGACAGGCTCCTACGAGCAGTACTTC; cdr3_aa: CATKTGSYEQYF
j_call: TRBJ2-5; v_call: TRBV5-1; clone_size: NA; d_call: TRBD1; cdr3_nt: TGCGCCAGCAGCTCCCGACCGGGACAGGCGCAAGAGACCCAGTACTTC; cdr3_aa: CASSSRPGQAQETQYF
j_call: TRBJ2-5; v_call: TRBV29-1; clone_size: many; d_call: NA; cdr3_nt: TGCAGCGTTGAAGGGCGCGAGGGAGAGACCCAGTACTTC; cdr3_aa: CSVEGREGETQYF
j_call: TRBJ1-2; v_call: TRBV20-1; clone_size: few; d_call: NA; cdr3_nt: TGCAGTGCCGCCTCAGGTGCGGCTAACTATGGCTACACCTTC; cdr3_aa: CSAASGAANYGYTF
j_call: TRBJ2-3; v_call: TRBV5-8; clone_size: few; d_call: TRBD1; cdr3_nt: TGTGCCAGCAGCGCCACAGGGGGCCCGGATACGCAGTATTTT; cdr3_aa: CASSATGGPDTQYF
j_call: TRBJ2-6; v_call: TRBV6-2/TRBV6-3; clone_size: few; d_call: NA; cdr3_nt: TGTGCCAGCAGTTACTCTGTAGGAAAGGCGTCTGGGGCCAACGTCCTGACTTTC; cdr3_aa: CASSYSVGKASGANVLTF
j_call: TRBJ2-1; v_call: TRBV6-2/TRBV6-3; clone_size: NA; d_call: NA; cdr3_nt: TGTGCCAGCAGTTACGGGTCCGGTCACAATGAGCAGTTCTTC; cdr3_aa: CASSYGSGHNEQFF
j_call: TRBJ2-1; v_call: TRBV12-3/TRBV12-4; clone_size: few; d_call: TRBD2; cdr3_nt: TGTGCCAGCAGCGGCAGCGGGGAACCTCTGGATGAGCAGTTCTTC; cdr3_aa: CASSGSGEPLDEQFF
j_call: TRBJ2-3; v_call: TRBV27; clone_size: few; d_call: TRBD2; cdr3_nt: TGTGCCAGCAGTTCCCGACTAGCGGGGGGGCCTTTCGGTACGCAGTATTTT; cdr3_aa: CASSSRLAGGPFGTQYF
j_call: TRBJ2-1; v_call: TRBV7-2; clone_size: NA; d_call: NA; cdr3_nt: TGTGCCAGCAGCGGCGGTATTGGGCAGTTCTTC; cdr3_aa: CASSGGIGQFF
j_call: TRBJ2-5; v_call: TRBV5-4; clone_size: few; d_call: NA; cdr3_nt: TGTGCCAGCAGCCAAGAAAGGGTGGAGACCCAGTACTTC; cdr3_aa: CASSQERVETQYF
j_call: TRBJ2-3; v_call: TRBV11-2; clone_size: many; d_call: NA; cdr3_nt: TGTGCCAGCAGCTTAGCGACCCCTCGATATACGCAGTATTTT; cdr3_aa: CASSLATPRYTQYF
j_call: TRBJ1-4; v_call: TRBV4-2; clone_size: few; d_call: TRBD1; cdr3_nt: TGTGCCAGCAGCGCAGGGGGTGCAACTAATGAAAAACTGTTTTTT; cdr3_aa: CASSAGGATNEKLFF
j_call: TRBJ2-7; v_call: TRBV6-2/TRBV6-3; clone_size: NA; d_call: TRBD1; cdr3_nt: TGTGCCACGGGACAGGGGACCCACGAGCAGTACTTC; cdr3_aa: CATGQGTHEQYF
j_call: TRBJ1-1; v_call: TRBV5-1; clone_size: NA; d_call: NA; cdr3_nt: TGCGCCAGCAGCTTATCAGCCGGGAACACTGAAGCTTTCTTT; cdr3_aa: CASSLSAGNTEAFF
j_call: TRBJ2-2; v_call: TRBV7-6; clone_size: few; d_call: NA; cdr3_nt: TGTGCCAGCAGCTTGCCGGACGTCAGCACCGGGGAGCTGTTTTTT; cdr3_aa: CASSLPDVSTGELFF
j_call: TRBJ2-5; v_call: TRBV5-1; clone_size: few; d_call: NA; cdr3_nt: TGCGCCAGCAGCCGGGACAACCGGGCTGAGGAGACCCAGTACTTC; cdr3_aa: CASSRDNRAEETQYF
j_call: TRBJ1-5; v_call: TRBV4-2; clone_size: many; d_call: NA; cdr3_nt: TGTGCCAGCAGCCAAGTTGCTAACGGAATAGATCAGCCCCAGCATTTT; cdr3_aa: CASSQVANGIDQPQHF
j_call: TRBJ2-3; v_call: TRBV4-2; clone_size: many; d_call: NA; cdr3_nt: TGTGCCAGCAGCCAAGATCCACAGGGCACAGATACGCAGTATTTT; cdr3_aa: CASSQDPQGTDTQYF
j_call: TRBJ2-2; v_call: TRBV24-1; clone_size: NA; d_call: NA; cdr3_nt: TGTGCCACCAGTGATTTGCCACAGTCGGGGGAAGAAGGCGGGGAGCTGTTTTTT; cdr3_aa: CATSDLPQSGEEGGELFF
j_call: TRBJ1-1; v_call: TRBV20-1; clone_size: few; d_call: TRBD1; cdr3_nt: TGCAGTGCTAGTCTGACAGGGAGCACTGAAGCTTTCTTT; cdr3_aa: CSASLTGSTEAFF
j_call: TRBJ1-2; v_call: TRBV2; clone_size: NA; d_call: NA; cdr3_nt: TGTGCCAGAGGGACGGCAGGGAGTTTCGGGGGCTACACCTTC; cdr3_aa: CARGTAGSFGGYTF
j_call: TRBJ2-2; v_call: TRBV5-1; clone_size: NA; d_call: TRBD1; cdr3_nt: TGCGCCAGCAGCTTGGGGCAGGGGGCGCCTTACCGGGAGCTGTTTTTT; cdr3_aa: CASSLGQGAPYRELFF
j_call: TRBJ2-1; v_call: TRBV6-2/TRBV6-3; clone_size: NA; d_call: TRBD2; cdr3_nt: TGTGCCACGGGCCGGACTAGCGGGGAATACAATGAGCAGTTCTTC; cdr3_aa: CATGRTSGEYNEQFF
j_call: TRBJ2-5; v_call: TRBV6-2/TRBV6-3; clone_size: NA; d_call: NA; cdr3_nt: TGTGCCAGCGCTACCCTACCCCCGGAGTACTTC; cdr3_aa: CASATLPPEYF
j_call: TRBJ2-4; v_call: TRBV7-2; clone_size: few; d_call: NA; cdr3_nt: TGTGCCAGCAGCTTGGAGGGGGCCTCCGGAAACATTCAGTACTTC; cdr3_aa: CASSLEGASGNIQYF
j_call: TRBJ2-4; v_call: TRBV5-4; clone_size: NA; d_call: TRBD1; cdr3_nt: TGTGCCAGCAGCTTGGACAGGGGGTCGGACATTCAGTACTTC; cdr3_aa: CASSLDRGSDIQYF
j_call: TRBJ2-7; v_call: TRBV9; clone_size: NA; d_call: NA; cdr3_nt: TGTGCCAGCAGCGTAGGGACAGCTACTTACGAGCAGTACTTC; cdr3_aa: CASSVGTATYEQYF
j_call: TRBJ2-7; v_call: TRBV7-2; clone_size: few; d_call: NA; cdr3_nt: TGTGCCAGCAGCTTAGCGGTAGGCAGCCACGAGCAGTACTTC; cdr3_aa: CASSLAVGSHEQYF
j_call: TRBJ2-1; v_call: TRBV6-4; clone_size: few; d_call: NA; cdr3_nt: TGTGCCAGCAGTGTGGGGGGCCCGTCCTACAATGAGCAGTTCTTC; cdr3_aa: CASSVGGPSYNEQFF
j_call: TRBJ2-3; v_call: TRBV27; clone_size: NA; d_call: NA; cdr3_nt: TGTGCCAGCAGTCAAGAAGGGACGCGAACAGATACGCAGTATTTT; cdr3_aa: CASSQEGTRTDTQYF
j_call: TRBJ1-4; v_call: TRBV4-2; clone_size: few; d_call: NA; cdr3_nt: TGTGCCAGCAGCCAATCACAGGGTTTTGGTAATGAAAAACTGTTTTTT; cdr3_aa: CASSQSQGFGNEKLFF
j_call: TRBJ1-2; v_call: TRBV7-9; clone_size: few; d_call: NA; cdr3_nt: TGTGCCAGCAGCTTGGGGGTACAGAACTATGGCTACACCTTC; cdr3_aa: CASSLGVQNYGYTF
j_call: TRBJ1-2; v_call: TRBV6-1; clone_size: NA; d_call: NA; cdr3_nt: TGTGCCAGCAGTGAAGTCTCCGCGGGAGGCTACACCTTC; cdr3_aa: CASSEVSAGGYTF
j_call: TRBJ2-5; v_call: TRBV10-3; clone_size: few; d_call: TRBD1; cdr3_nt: TGTGCCATCAGTGTGGGACAGGCCCCTTCGACGACCCAGTACTTC; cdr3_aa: CAISVGQAPSTTQYF
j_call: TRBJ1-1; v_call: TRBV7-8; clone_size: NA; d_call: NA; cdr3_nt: TGTGCCAGCTCCCGCCTAACGAACACTGAAGCTTTCTTT; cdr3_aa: CASSRLTNTEAFF
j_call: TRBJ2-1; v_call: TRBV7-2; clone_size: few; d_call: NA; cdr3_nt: TGTGCCAGCAGCCACCCCAGGGTTGAGCAGTTCTTC; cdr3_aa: CASSHPRVEQFF
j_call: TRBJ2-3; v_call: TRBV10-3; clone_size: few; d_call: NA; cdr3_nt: TGTGCCATCAGTGAACCCCGGCGGGATGGGTCAACGCAGTATTTT; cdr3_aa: CAISEPRRDGSTQYF